Detailed here is one T cell receptor (beta chain). Its matching antigen is unknown. This sample was included in a study of cytomegalovirus exposure and HLA in healthy donors. In the PCR, 60 Vbeta and 13 Jbeta primers were used. Assay used: immunoSEQ multiplex PCR; TCRdb lists only in-frame clones, some missing. Of around 140,000 clones detected, around four fifths appear once; the ten largest clones hold around 8.8%. Trimming removed 1 base at V and 6 bases at J, with 13 bases between. The germline gives CDR1 MNHEY, CDR2 SVGAGI. The length of the CDR3 is 16 residues. Study conclusions and caveats: A later analysis by the authors found several of the most significant clusters apparently linked to common viral pathogens.

V and J are TRBV6-5 and TRBJ2-6; a possible D gene is TRBD2 (6 bases). The sample taken for sequencing was PBMCs. This TCR came from a woman aged 55-70 years in good health and CMV-seropositive. The CDR3 region is CASSYYSGSQANVLTF. DNA of the CDR3: TGTGCCAGCAGTTACTACAGCGGGTCACAGGCCAACGTCCTGACTTTC.